This entry is about one T cell receptor (beta chain). The sample is drawn from a study of patients and donors after allogeneic stem cell transplantation. TCRdb ran MiXCR on the RT-PCR reads and lists one entry per CDR3 protein. The sample lists more than 850,000 distinct CDR3 sequences; approximately 19% were seen once. The length of the CDR3 is 15 residues. CDR1 and CDR2 (germline): ENHRY, SYGVKD. Trimming removed 6 bases from V and 3 bases from J; junction bases left unmatched: 10. The rearrangement joins TRBV10-3 to TRBJ2-7, with TRBD2 matching 8 bases. The sequence was collected from a human donor who was either an allogeneic HSCT recipient or a stem cell or donor lymphocyte infusion donor (not recorded which). It is not recorded whose cells these are; they may come from a transplant donor. The sequenced sample was blood, either unsorted or a sorted T cell fraction (not recorded which). For the CDR3, the DNA is TGTGCCATCAGAGTTTCATCGGGGGGGAACTACGAGCAGTACTTC. Amino acids: CAIRVSSGGNYEQYF.